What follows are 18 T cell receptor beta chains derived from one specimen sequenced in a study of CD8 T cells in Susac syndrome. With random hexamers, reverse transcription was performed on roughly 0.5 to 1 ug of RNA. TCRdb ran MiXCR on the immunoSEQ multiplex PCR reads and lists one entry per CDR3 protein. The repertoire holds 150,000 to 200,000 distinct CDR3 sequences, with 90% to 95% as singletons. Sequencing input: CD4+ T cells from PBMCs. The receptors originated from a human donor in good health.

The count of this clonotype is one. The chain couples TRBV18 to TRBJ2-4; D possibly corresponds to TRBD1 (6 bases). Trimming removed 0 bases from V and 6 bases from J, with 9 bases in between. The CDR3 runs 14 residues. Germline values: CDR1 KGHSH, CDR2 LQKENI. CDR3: CASSPPDRPNIQYF. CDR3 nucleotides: TGTGCCAGCTCACCACCCGACAGGCCAAACATTCAGTACTTC.

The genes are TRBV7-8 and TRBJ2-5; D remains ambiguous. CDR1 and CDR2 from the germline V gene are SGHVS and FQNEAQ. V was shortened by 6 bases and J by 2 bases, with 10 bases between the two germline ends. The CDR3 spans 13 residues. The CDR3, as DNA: TGTGCCAGCAGTCGGGCCCTTCAAGAGACCCAGTACTTC. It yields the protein CASSRALQETQYF.

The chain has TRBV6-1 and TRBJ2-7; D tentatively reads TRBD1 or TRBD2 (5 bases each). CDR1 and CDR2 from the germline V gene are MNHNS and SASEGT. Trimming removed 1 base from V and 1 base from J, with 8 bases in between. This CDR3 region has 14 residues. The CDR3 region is CASSEGGGSYEQYF. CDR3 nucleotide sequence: TGTGCCAGCAGTGAAGGTGGGGGTTCCTACGAGCAGTACTTC.

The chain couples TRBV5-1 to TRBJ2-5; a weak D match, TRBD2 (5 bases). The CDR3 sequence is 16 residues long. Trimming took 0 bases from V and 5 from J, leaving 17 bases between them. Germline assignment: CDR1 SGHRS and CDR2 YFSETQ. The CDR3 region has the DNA TGCGCCAGCAGCTTGGTTGGCAGCGGTCTGGGGGAGACCCAGTACTTC. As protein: CASSLVGSGLGETQYF.

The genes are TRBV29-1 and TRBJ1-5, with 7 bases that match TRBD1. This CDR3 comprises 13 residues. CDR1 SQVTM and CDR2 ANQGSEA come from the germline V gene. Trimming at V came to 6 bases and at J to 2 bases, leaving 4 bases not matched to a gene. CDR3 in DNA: TGCAGCGTCCAAACAGGGGGCAATCAGCCCCAGCATTTT. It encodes CSVQTGGNQPQHF.

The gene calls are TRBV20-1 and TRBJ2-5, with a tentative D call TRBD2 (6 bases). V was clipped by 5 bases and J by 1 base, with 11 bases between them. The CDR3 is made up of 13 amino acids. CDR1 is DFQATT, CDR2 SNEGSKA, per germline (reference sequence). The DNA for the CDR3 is TGCAGTGCTGAGCGGGCCTCCCAAGAGACCCAGTACTTC. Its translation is CSAERASQETQYF.

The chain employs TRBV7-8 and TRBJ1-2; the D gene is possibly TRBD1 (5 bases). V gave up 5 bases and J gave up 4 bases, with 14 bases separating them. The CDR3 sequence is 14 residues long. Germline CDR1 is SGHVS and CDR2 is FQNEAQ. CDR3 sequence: CASSVRDSSYGYTF. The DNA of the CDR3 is TGTGCCAGCAGCGTCCGGGACTCCTCCTATGGCTACACCTTC.

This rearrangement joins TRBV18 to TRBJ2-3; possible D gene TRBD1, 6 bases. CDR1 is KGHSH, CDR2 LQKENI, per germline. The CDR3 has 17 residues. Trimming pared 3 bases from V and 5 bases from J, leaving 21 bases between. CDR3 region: CASSPTWTVVGRDTQYF. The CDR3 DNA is TGTGCCAGCTCACCGACCTGGACAGTCGTGGGGAGAGATACGCAGTATTTT.

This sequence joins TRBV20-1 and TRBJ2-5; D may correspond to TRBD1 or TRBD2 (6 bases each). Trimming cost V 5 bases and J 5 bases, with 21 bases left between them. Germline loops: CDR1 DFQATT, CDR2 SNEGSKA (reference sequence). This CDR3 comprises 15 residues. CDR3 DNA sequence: TGCAGTGCTGGGTCCGGAGGGGGAGGCGTGGAGACCCAGTACTTC. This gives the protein CSAGSGGGGVETQYF.

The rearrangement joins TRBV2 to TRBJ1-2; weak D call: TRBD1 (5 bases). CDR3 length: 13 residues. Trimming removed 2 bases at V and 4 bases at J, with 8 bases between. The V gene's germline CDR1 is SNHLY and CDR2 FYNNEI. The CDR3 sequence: CASSEKTVYGYTF. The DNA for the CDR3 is TGTGCCAGCAGTGAAAAGACAGTCTATGGCTACACCTTC.

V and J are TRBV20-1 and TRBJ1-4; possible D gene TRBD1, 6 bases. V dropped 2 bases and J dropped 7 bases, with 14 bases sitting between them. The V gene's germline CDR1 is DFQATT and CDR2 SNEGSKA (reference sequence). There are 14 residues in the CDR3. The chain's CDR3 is CSARKGGGVEKLFF. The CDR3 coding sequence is TGCAGTGCTAGAAAGGGAGGGGGGGTTGAAAAACTGTTTTTT.

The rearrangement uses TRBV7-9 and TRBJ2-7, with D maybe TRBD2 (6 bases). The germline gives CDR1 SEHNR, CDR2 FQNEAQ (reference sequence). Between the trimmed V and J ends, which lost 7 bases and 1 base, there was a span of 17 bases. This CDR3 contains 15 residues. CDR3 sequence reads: CASTLVEGTSYEQYF. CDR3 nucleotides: TGTGCCAGCACCCTGGTGGAGGGGACTTCCTACGAGCAGTACTTC.

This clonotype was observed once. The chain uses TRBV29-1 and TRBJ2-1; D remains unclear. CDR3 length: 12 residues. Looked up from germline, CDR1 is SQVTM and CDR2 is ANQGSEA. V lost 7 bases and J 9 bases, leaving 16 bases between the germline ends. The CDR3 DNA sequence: TGCAGCGCCCCGCCCAGTTTTAGTGAGCAGTTCTTC. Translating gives CSAPPSFSEQFF.

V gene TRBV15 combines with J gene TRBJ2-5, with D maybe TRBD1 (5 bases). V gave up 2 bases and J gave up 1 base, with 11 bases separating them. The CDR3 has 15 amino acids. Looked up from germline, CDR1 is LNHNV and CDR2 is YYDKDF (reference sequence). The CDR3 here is CATSRQRQSQETQYF. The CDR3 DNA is TGTGCCACCAGCAGACAACGACAGTCCCAAGAGACCCAGTACTTC.

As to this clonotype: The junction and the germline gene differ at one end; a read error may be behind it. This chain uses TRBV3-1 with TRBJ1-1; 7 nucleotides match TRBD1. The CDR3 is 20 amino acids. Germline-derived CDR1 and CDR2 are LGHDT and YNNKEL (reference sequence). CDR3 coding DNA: TGTGCCAGCACCCAAAGGAACCCGGGACAGAAGTACGTAGTGAACACTGAAGCTTTCTTT. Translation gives CASTQRNPGQKYVVNTEAFF.

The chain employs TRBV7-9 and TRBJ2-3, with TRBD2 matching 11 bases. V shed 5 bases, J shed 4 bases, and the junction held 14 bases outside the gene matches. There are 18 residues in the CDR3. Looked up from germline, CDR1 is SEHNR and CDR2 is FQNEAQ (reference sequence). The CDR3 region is CASSRRGGLAVVPDTQYF. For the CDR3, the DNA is TGTGCCAGCAGCCGTCGAGGGGGACTAGCGGTCGTCCCAGATACGCAGTATTTT.

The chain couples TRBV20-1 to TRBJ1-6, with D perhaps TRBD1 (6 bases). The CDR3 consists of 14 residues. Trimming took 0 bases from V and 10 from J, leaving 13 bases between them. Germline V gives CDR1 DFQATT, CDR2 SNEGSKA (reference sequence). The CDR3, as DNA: TGCAGTGCTAGAGATCGGGGGGCAGGATCACCCCTCCACTTT. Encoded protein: CSARDRGAGSPLHF.

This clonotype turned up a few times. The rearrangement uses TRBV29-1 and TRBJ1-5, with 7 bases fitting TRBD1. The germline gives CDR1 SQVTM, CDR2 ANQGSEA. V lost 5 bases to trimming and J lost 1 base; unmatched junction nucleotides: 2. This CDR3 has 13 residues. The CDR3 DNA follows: TGCAGCGTTTCACAGGGGAGCAATCAGCCCCAGCATTTT. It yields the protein CSVSQGSNQPQHF.